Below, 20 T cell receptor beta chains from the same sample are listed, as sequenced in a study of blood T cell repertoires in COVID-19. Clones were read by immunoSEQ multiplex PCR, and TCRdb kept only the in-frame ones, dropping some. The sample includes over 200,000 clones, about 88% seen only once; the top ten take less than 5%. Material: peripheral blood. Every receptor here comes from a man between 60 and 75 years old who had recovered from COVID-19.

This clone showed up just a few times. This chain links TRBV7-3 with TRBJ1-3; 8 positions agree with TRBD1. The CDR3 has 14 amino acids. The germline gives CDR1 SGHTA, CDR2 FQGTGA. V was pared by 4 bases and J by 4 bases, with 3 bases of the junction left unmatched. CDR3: CASSSGQGGNTIYF. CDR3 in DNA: TGTGCCAGCAGCTCCGGACAGGGCGGAAACACCATATATTTT.

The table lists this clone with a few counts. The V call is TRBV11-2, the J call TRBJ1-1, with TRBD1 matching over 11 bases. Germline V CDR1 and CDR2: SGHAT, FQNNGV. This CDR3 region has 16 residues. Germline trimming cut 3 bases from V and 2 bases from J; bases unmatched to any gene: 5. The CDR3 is CASSFEGQGVNTEAFF. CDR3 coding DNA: TGTGCCAGCAGCTTTGAGGGACAGGGGGTCAACACTGAAGCTTTCTTT.

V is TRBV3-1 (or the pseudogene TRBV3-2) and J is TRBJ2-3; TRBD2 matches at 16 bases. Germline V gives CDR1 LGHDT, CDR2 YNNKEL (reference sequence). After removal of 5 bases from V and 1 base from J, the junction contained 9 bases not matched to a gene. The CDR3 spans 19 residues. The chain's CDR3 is CASSGGLAGGPRGTDTQYF. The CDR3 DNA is TGTGCCAGCAGCGGGGGACTAGCGGGGGGGCCCCGGGGCACAGATACGCAGTATTTT.

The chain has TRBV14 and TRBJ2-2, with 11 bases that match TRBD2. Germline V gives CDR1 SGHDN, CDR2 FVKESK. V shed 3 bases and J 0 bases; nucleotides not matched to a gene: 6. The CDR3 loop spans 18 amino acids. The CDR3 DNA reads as TGTGCCAGCAGCCAGAGACTAGCGGGGATACCGAACACCGGGGAGCTGTTTTTT. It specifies CASSQRLAGIPNTGELFF.

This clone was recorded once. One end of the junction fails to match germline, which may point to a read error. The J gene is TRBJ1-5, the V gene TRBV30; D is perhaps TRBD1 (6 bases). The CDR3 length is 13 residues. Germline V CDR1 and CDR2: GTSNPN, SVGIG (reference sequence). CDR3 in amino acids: CALTADSTQPQHF. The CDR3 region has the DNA TGTGCCCTCACCGCGGACAGCACTCAGCCCCAGCATTTT.

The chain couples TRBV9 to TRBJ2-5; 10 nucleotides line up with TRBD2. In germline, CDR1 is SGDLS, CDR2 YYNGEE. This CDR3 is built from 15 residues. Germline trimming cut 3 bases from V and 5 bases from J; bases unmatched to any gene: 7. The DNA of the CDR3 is TGTGCCAGCAGCGAAAGCGGGGGGGCCTTGGAGACCCAGTACTTC. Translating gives CASSESGGALETQYF.

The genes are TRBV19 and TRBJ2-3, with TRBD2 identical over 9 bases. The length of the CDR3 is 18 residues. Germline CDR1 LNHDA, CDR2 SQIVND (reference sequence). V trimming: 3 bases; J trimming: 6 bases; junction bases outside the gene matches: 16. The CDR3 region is CASSISSGDTSAGDTQYF. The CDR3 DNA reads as TGTGCCAGTAGTATCTCTAGCGGGGATACCTCCGCCGGGGATACGCAGTATTTT. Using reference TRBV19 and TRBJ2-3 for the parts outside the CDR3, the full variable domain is DGGITQSPKYLFRKEGQNVTLSCEQNLNHDAMYWYRQDPGQGLRLIYYSQIVNDFQKGDIAEGYSVSREKKESFPLTVTSAQKNPTAFYLCASSISSGDTSAGDTQYFGPGTRLTVL.

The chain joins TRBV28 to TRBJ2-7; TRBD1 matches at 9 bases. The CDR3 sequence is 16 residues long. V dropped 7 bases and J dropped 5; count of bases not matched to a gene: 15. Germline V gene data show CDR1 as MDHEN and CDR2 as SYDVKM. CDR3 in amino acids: CASTLPGTGRLNEQYF. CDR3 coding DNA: TGTGCCAGCACCTTGCCCGGGACAGGGAGGCTCAACGAGCAGTACTTC.

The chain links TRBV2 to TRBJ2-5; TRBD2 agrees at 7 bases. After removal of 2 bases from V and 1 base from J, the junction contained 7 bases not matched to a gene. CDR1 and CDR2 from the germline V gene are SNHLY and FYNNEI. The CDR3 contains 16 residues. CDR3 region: CASSEWAGTIQETQYF. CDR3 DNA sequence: TGTGCCAGCAGTGAATGGGCGGGGACTATCCAAGAGACCCAGTACTTC.

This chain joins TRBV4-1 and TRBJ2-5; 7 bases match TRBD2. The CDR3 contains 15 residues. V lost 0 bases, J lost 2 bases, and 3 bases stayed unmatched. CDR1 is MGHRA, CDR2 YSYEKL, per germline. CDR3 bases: TGCGCCAGCAGCCAAGATCCCGGGGGGCAAGAGACCCAGTACTTC. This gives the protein CASSQDPGGQETQYF.

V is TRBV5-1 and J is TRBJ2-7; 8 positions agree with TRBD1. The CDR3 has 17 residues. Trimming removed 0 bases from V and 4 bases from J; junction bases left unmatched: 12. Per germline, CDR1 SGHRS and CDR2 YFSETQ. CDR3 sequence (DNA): TGCGCCAGCAGCTTGGGAGGTATCGGGACAGGCTCTTACGAGCAGTACTTC. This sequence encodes CASSLGGIGTGSYEQYF.

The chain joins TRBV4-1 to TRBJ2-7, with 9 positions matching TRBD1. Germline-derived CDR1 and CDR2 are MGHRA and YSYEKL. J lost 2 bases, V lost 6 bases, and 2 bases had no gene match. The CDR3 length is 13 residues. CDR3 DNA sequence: TGCGCCAGCAGAAGGACAGGGGCCTACGAGCAGTACTTC. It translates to CASRRTGAYEQYF.

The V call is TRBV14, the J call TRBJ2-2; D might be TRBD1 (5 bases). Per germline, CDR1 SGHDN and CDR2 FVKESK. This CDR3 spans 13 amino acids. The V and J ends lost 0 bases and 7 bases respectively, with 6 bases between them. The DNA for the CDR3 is TGTGCCAGCAGCCAAGACAGGGTCGGGGAGCTGTTTTTT. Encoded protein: CASSQDRVGELFF. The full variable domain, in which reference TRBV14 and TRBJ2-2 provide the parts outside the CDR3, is EAGVTQFPSHSVIEKGQTVTLRCDPISGHDNLYWYRRVMGKEIKFLLHFVKESKQDESGMPNNRFLAERTGGTYSTLKVQPAELEDSGVYFCASSQDRVGELFFGEGSRLTVL.

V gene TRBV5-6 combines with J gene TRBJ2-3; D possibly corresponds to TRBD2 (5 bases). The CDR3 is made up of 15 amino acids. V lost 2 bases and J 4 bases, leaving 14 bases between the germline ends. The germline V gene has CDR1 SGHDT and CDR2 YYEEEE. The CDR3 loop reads CASSFVAGAADTQYF. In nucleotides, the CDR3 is TGTGCCAGCAGCTTCGTGGCAGGAGCGGCAGATACGCAGTATTTT.

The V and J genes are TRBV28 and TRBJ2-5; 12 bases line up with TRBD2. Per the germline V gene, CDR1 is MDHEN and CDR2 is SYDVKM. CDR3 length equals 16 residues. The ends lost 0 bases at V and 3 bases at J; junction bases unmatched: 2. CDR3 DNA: TGTGCCAGCAGTTTATGGACTAGCGGGGGAGAAGAGACCCAGTACTTC. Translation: CASSLWTSGGEETQYF.

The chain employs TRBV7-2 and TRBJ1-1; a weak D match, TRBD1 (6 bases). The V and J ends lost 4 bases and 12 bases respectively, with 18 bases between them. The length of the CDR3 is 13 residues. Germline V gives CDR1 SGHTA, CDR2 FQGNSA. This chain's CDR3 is CASSSILQGGSFF. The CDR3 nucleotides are TGTGCCAGCAGCTCAATTTTACAGGGAGGGTCTTTCTTT.

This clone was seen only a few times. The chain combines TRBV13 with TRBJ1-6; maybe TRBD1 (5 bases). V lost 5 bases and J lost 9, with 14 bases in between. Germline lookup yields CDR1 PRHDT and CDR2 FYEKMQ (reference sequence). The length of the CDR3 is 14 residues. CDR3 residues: CASSPGRGGSPLHF. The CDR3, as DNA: TGTGCCAGCAGCCCCGGGAGGGGTGGTTCACCCCTCCACTTT.

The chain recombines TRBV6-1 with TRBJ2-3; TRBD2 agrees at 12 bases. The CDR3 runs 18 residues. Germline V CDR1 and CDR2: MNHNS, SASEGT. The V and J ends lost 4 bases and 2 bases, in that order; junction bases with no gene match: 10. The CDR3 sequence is CASSAASGGAIPTDTQYF. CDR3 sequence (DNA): TGTGCCAGCAGTGCGGCTAGCGGGGGGGCCATCCCCACAGATACGCAGTATTTT.

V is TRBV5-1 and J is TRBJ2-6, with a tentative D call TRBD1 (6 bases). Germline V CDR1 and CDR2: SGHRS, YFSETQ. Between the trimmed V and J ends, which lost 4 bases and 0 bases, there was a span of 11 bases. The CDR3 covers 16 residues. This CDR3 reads CASSTDSNSGANVLTF. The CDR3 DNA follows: TGCGCCAGCAGCACGGACAGCAACTCTGGGGCCAACGTCCTGACTTTC.

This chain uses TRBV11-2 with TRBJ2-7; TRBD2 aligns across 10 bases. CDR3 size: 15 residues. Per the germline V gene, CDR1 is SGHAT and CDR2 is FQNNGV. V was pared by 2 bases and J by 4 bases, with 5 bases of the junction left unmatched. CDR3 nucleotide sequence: TGTGCCAGCAGCTTAATAGCGGGGGGCCGGTACGAGCAGTACTTC. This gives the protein CASSLIAGGRYEQYF.